This passage covers 4 T cell receptor beta chains from one sample sequenced in a study of OX40 agonist ivuxolimab in advanced cancers. Using immunoSEQ multiplex PCR, the repertoire was profiled, and TCRdb retains in-frame clones only, with some absent. Among tens of thousands of clones listed, around 88% were seen once. The input for sequencing was CD4+ or CD8+ T cells sorted from blood, taken in a trial of the OX40 agonist ivuxolimab. Receptor source: an adult with an advanced solid tumor such as melanoma, head and neck, liver or kidney cancer.

This rearrangement joins TRBV5-1 to TRBJ1-6; D is possibly TRBD1 (5 bases). From germline, CDR1 is SGHRS and CDR2 YFSETQ. Trimming took 4 bases from V and 7 from J, leaving 33 bases between them. This CDR3 is 21 amino acids long. CDR3 DNA sequence: TGCGCCAGCAGCCTACTTCCCGGGACTCCCGTAAGGAACCTAGGAAATTCACCCCTCCACTTT. Translated, it gives CASSLLPGTPVRNLGNSPLHF.

J is TRBJ2-1 and V is TRBV19; the D is unclear. V dropped 0 bases and J dropped 6 bases, with 9 bases sitting between them. The V gene's germline CDR1 is LNHDA and CDR2 SQIVND (reference sequence). The length of the CDR3 is 14 residues. The CDR3, as DNA: TGTGCCAGTAGTATAGATCTCGGCCTCAATGAGCAGTTCTTC. It translates to CASSIDLGLNEQFF. The whole variable domain, filled in from reference TRBV19 and TRBJ2-1, reads DGGITQSPKYLFRKEGQNVTLSCEQNLNHDAMYWYRQDPGQGLRLIYYSQIVNDFQKGDIAEGYSVSREKKESFPLTVTSAQKNPTAFYLCASSIDLGLNEQFFGPGTRLTVL.

The chain carries TRBV7-2 and TRBJ2-3; TRBD2 matches at 8 bases. In germline, CDR1 is SGHTA, CDR2 FQGNSA. Trimming cost V 6 bases and J 0 bases; bases outside gene matches: 5. The length of the CDR3 is 15 residues. Here the CDR3 DNA reads TGTGCCAGCAGACCCCGACTAGCGAGCACAGATACGCAGTATTTT. It yields the protein CASRPRLASTDTQYF.

This clone occurred once. The chain joins TRBV7-3 to TRBJ2-3, with D unresolved. Germline values: CDR1 SGHTA, CDR2 FQGTGA. This CDR3 region has 13 residues. Trimming took off 5 bases at V and 5 bases at J, with 11 bases between the two ends. CDR3 protein: CASSPPGEDTQYF. Written as DNA, the CDR3 is TGTGCCAGCAGCCCGCCCGGAGAAGATACGCAGTATTTT.